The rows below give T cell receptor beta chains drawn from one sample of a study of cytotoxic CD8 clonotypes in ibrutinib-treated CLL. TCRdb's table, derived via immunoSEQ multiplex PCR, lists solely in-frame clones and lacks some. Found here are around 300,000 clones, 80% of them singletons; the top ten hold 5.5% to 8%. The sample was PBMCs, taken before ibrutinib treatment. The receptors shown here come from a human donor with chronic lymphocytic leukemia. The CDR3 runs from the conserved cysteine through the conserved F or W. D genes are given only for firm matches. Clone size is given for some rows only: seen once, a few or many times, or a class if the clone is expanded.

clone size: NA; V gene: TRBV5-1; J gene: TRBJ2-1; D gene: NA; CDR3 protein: CASSLTQAGNSYNEQFF; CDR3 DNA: TGCGCCAGCAGCTTAACCCAAGCGGGCAACTCCTACAATGAGCAGTTCTTC
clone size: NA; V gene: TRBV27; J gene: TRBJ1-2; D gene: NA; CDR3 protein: CASSLRMSLDSNYGYTF; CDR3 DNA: TGTGCCAGCAGCCTCCGGATGTCTCTGGATTCTAACTATGGCTACACCTTC
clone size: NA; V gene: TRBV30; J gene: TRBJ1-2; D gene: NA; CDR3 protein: CAWSVSRSSGYTF; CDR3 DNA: TGTGCCTGGAGTGTAAGTAGGTCCTCTGGCTACACCTTC
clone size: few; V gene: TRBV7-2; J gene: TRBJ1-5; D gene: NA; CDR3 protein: CASSFRLQQPQHF; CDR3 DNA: TGTGCCAGCAGTTTCAGACTTCAGCAGCCCCAGCATTTT
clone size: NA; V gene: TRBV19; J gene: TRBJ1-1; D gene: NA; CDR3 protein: CASRLGKGVLNTEAFF; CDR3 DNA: TGTGCCAGTAGGTTGGGAAAAGGGGTCCTGAACACTGAAGCTTTCTTT
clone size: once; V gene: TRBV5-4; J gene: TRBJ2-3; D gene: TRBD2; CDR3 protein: CASSRGGSGSTDTQYF; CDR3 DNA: TGTGCCAGCAGCCGGGGGGGTAGCGGGAGTACAGATACGCAGTATTTT
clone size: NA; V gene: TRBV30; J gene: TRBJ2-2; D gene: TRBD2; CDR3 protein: CAWSPGLATGELFF; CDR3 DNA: TGTGCCTGGAGTCCGGGACTAGCGACCGGGGAGCTGTTTTTT
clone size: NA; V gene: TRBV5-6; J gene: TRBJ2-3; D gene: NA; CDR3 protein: CASSLTGLGTDTQYF; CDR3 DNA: TGTGCCAGCAGCCTCACGGGTCTTGGCACAGATACGCAGTATTTT
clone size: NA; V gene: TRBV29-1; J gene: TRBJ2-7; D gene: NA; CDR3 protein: CSVFSGGSYEQYF; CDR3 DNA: TGCAGCGTTTTTAGCGGCGGATCATACGAGCAGTACTTC
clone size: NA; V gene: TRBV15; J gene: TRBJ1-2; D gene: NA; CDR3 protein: CATSRTIMGDNGYTF; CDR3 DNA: TGTGCCACCAGCAGAACCATAATGGGGGACAATGGCTACACCTTC
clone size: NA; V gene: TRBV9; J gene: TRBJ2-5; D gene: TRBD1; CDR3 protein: CASSQGTGKIQETQYF; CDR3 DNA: TGTGCCAGCAGCCAAGGGACAGGGAAAATCCAAGAGACCCAGTACTTC
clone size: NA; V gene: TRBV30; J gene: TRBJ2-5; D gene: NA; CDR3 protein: CAWSVFGSRRETQYF; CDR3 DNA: TGTGCCTGGAGTGTATTCGGGAGTCGTAGGGAGACCCAGTACTTC
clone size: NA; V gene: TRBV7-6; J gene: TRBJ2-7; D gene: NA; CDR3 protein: CASTRTRFSEQYF; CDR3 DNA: TGTGCCAGCACCCGGACACGGTTCAGCGAGCAGTACTTC
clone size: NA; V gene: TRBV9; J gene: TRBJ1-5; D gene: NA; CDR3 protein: CASSPGVVNQPQHF; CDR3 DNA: TGTGCCAGCAGCCCCGGGGTAGTAAATCAGCCCCAGCATTTT
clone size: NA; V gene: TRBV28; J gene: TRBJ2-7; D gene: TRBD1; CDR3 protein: CASRGTGVTPIDEQYF; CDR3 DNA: TGTGCCAGCAGGGGGACAGGGGTAACTCCGATCGACGAGCAGTACTTC
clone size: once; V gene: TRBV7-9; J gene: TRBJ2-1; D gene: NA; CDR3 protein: CASRTSEGTGSYNEQFF; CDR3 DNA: TGTGCCAGCAGGACGAGCGAAGGAACAGGCTCCTACAATGAGCAGTTCTTC
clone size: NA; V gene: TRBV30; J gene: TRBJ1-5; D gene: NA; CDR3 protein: CAWSVTPPSNQPQHF; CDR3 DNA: TGTGCCTGGAGTGTAACGCCGCCTAGCAATCAGCCCCAGCATTTT
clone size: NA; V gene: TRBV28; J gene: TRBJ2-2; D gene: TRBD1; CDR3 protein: CASSFSGTGVTGELFF; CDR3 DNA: TGTGCCAGCAGTTTCTCCGGGACAGGGGTTACCGGGGAGCTGTTTTTT
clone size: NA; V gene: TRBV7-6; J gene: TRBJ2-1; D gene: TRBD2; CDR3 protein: CASSLGSSGISGEQFF; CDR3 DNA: TGTGCCAGCAGCTTAGGGTCTAGCGGGATATCTGGTGAGCAGTTCTTC
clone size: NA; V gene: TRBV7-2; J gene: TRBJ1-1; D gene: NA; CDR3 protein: CASSLIFRLLNTEAFF; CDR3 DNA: TGTGCCAGCAGCTTAATCTTCAGGCTGTTGAACACTGAAGCTTTCTTT
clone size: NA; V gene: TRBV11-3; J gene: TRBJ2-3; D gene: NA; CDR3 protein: CASSRGMGPPGDTQYF; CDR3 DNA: TGTGCCAGCAGCCGCGGGATGGGCCCCCCAGGCGATACGCAGTATTTT
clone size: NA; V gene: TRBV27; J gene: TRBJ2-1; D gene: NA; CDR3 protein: CASSFSQFQHEQFF; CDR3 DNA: TGTGCCAGCAGTTTTAGCCAGTTCCAACATGAGCAGTTCTTC
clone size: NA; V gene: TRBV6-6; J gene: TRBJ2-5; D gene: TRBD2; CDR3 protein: CASRRSGRAGETQYF; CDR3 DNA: TGTGCCAGCAGGAGAAGCGGGAGGGCCGGTGAGACCCAGTACTTC
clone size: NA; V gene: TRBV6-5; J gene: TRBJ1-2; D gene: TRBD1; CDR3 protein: CASSRQGYGYTF; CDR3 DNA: TGTGCCAGCTCCCGACAGGGGTATGGCTACACCTTC
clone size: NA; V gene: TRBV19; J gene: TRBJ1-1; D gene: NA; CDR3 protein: CASSIGGHTEAFF; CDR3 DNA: TGTGCCAGTAGTATCGGAGGACACACTGAAGCTTTCTTT
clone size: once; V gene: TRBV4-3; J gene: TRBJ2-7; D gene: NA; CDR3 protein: CASSQVPGHEQYF; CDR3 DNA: TGCGCCAGCAGCCAAGTACCAGGCCACGAGCAGTACTTC
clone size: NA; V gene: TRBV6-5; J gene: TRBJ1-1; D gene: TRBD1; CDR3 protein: CASRETGGLEAFF; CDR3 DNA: TGTGCCAGCAGGGAGACAGGGGGGCTCGAAGCTTTCTTT
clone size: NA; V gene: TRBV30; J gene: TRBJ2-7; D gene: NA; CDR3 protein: CAWSRDTSYEQYF; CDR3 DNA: TGTGCCTGGAGTCGGGACACCTCCTACGAGCAGTACTTC
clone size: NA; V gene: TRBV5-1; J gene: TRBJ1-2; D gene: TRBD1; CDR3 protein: CASSSGQGYGYTF; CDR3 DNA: TGCGCCAGCAGCTCAGGACAGGGCTATGGCTACACCTTC
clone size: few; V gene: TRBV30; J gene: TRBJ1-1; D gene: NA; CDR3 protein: CAWRAGTDRRAFF; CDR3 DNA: TGTGCCTGGAGAGCCGGGACTGATCGACGAGCTTTCTTT
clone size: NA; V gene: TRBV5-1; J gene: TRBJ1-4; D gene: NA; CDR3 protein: CASSLEAGEKLFF; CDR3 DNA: TGCGCCAGCAGCTTGGAGGCCGGTGAAAAACTGTTTTTT
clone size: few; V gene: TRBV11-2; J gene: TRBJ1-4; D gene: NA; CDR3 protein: CASSPIISNEKLFF; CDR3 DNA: TGTGCCAGCAGCCCGATTATTTCTAATGAAAAACTGTTTTTT
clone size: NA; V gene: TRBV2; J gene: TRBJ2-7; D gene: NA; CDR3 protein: CASRTETYEQYF; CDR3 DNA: TGTGCCAGCAGGACAGAGACATACGAGCAGTACTTC
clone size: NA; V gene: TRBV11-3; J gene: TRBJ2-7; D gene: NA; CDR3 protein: CASSLQGFGREQYF; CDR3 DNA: TGTGCCAGCAGCTTACAGGGATTCGGCCGGGAGCAGTACTTC
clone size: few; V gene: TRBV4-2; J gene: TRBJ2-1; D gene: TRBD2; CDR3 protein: CASSQLLAGESYNEQFF; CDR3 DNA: TGTGCCAGCAGCCAACTCCTAGCGGGAGAGTCCTACAATGAGCAGTTCTTC
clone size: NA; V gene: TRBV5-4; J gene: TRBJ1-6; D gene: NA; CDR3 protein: CATTPGVAAPLHF; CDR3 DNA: TGTGCCACAACACCAGGGGTGGCGGCACCCCTCCACTTT
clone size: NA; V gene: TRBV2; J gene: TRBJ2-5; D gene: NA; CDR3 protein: CASSGGRMETQYF; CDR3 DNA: TGTGCCAGCAGTGGTGGGCGGATGGAGACCCAGTACTTC
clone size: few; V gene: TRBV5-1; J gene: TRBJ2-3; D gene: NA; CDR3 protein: CASSYTSTDTQYF; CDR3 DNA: TGCGCCAGCAGTTATACTAGCACAGATACGCAGTATTTT
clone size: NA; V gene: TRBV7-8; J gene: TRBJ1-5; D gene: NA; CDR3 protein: CASSPNLRVRDLQPQHF; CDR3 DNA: TGTGCCAGCAGTCCAAACTTAAGGGTCAGGGACCTTCAGCCCCAGCATTTT
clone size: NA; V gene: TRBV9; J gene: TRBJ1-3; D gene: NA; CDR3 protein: CASSVGAGNSGNTIYF; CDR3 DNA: TGTGCCAGCAGCGTAGGGGCAGGCAACTCTGGAAACACCATATATTTT
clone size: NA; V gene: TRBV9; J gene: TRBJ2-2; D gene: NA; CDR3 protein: CASSPKTNTGELFF; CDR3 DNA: TGTGCCAGCAGCCCCAAGACGAACACCGGGGAGCTGTTTTTT
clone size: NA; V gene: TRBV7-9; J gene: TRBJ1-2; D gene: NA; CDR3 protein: CASSSRNREANYGYTF; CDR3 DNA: TGTGCCAGCAGCTCCCGGAACAGGGAAGCTAACTATGGCTACACCTTC
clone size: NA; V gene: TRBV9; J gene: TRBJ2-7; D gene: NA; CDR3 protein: CASSVVPGEQYF; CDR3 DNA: TGTGCCAGCAGCGTAGTTCCGGGTGAGCAGTACTTC
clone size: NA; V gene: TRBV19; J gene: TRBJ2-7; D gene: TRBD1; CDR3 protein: CASSTQGAGTYEQYF; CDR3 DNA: TGTGCCAGTAGTACCCAGGGGGCGGGAACCTACGAGCAGTACTTC
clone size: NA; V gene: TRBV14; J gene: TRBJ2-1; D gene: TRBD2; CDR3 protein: CASSQGLAGVEQFF; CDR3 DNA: TGTGCCAGCAGCCAAGGGCTAGCGGGAGTGGAGCAGTTCTTC
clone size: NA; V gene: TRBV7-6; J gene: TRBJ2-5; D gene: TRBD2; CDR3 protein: CASSLSGGSRETQYF; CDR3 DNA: TGTGCCAGCAGCTTATCGGGCGGGAGTAGAGAGACCCAGTACTTC
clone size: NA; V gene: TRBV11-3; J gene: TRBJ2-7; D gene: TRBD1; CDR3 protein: CASSVGQASDEQYF; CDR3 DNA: TGTGCCAGCAGTGTCGGACAGGCGAGCGACGAGCAGTACTTC